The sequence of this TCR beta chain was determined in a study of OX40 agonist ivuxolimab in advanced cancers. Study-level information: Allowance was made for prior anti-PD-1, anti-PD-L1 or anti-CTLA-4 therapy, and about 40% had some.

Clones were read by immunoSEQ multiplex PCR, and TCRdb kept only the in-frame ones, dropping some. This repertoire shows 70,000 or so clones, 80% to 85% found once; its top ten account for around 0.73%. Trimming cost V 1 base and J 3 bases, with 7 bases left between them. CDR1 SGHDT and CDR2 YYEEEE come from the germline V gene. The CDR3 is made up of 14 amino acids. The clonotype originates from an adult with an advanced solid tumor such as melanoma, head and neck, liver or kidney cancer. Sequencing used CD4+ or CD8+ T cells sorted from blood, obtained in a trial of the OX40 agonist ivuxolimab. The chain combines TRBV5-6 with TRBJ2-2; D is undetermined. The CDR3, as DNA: TGTGCCAGCAGCTTGCTAGGGCACACCGGGGAGCTGTTTTTT. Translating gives CASSLLGHTGELFF.